This T cell receptor (beta chain) stems from a study of blood T cells in healthy people across ages. Then a second PCR, running about 6 to 12 cycles, was carried out with a sample-barcoded 5' primer and a J-beta primer mix. Each cDNA was tagged by a template-switch adaptor containing 12 random nucleotides. TCRdb processed the 5' RACE reads anew with MiXCR; each CDR3 protein has one entry. Of over 600,000 distinct CDR3 sequences detected, around 38% appear once; the ten largest clones hold roughly 30%. Healthy Caucasian individuals from Russia aged about 6 to 100 served as donors. Germline CDR1 SGHTA, CDR2 FQGNSA. The CDR3 totals 14 residues. V lost 3 bases and J 3 bases, leaving 8 bases between the germline ends.

The clonotype was recovered from an elderly man in good health. The sample taken for sequencing was blood. The rearrangement uses TRBV7-2 and TRBJ2-2; D is undetermined. Here the CDR3 reads CASSFARDTGELFF. The CDR3 nucleotides read TGTGCCAGCAGCTTCGCCAGAGACACCGGGGAGCTGTTTTTT.